What follows are 13 T cell receptor beta chains derived from one specimen sequenced in a study of Ad26.COV2.S vaccination and SARS-CoV-2 variants. TCRdb's table, derived via immunoSEQ multiplex PCR, lists solely in-frame clones and lacks some. The data contain approximately 400,000 clones, roughly 94% of them singletons. This specimen consisted of peripheral blood, obtained after recovery from COVID-19. The receptor set was obtained from a human donor who had recovered from COVID-19.

The gene calls are TRBV19 and TRBJ1-1, with D maybe TRBD1 (6 bases). Germline V gene sequence: CDR1 LNHDA, CDR2 SQIVND (reference sequence). This CDR3 has 16 residues. Trimming took 3 bases from V and 1 from J, leaving 15 bases between them. The DNA for the CDR3 is TGTGCCAGTAGTATGTTCGGGGGCGCGACGAACACTGAAGCTTTCTTT. Translated, it gives CASSMFGGATNTEAFF. The full variable domain, with the rest looked up from reference TRBV19 and TRBJ1-1, is DGGITQSPKYLFRKEGQNVTLSCEQNLNHDAMYWYRQDPGQGLRLIYYSQIVNDFQKGDIAEGYSVSREKKESFPLTVTSAQKNPTAFYLCASSMFGGATNTEAFFGQGTRLTVV.

The V call is TRBV5-1, the J call TRBJ2-6; tentatively, D is TRBD1 (5 bases). The CDR3 consists of 16 residues. Trimming took off 0 bases at V and 0 bases at J, with 7 bases between the two ends. Per germline, CDR1 SGHRS and CDR2 YFSETQ. The CDR3 nucleotides read TGCGCCAGCAGCTTGGGACAGAACTCTGGGGCCAACGTCCTGACTTTC. Encoded protein: CASSLGQNSGANVLTF.

This chain links TRBV5-1 with TRBJ2-5; 8 bases align to TRBD1. Germline V CDR1 and CDR2: SGHRS, YFSETQ. The CDR3 has 17 amino acids. V dropped 1 base and J dropped 4; count of bases not matched to a gene: 12. The CDR3 here is CASSLNGQGASRETQYF. CDR3 coding DNA: TGCGCCAGCAGCTTGAACGGGCAGGGGGCAAGCAGAGAGACCCAGTACTTC. The entire variable domain, with the rest obtained from reference TRBV5-1 and TRBJ2-5, is as follows: KAGVTQTPRYLIKTRGQQVTLSCSPISGHRSVSWYQQTPGQGLQFLFEYFSETQRNKGNFPGRFSGRQFSNSRSEMNVSTLELGDSALYLCASSLNGQGASRETQYFGPGTRLLVL.

This rearrangement joins TRBV19 to TRBJ2-1, with 11 bases fitting TRBD2. The CDR3 runs to 16 residues. V was clipped by 3 bases and J by 4 bases; unmatched bases: 5. Germline V CDR1 and CDR2: LNHDA, SQIVND (reference sequence). The chain's CDR3 is CASSIYTSGSYNEQFF. Written as DNA, the CDR3 is TGTGCCAGTAGTATCTACACTAGCGGGAGTTACAATGAGCAGTTCTTC. Filled out from reference TRBV19 and TRBJ2-1, the complete variable domain reads DGGITQSPKYLFRKEGQNVTLSCEQNLNHDAMYWYRQDPGQGLRLIYYSQIVNDFQKGDIAEGYSVSREKKESFPLTVTSAQKNPTAFYLCASSIYTSGSYNEQFFGPGTRLTVL.

V gene TRBV7-2 combines with J gene TRBJ1-4; no reliable D call. The germline V gene encodes CDR1 SGHTA and CDR2 FQGNSA. Trimming shortened V by 3 bases and J by 2 bases, and 16 bases separated the two germline ends. CDR3 size: 17 residues. The CDR3 region is CASSFAPVDFTNEKLFF. The CDR3 DNA sequence: TGTGCCAGCAGCTTTGCCCCAGTGGATTTTACTAATGAAAAACTGTTTTTT.

This clone has a single count. The chain has TRBV11-2 and TRBJ1-1; unclear D gene. This CDR3 has 14 amino acids. CDR1 SGHAT and CDR2 FQNNGV come from the germline V gene. Trimming removed 2 bases at V and 5 bases at J, with 12 bases between. The CDR3 DNA follows: TGTGCCAGCAGCTTAAAAGTAGGAGGGACTGAAGCTTTCTTT. Translated: CASSLKVGGTEAFF.

This clone came up a few times. The rearrangement joins TRBV5-4 to TRBJ1-2, with D possibly being TRBD1 (6 bases). This CDR3 spans 13 amino acids. Trimming stripped 0 bases from V and 4 bases from J, with 7 bases between. The germline V gene has CDR1 SGHNT and CDR2 YYREEE (reference sequence). DNA for the CDR3: TGTGCCAGCAGCTTGGACAGGGTCTATGGCTACACCTTC. It is translated as CASSLDRVYGYTF.

The chain employs TRBV10-3 and TRBJ2-7, with D tentatively TRBD2 (7 bases). Per the germline V gene, CDR1 is ENHRY and CDR2 is SYGVKD. This CDR3 region has 16 residues. V gave up 4 bases and J gave up 2 bases, with 18 bases separating them. CDR3 residues: CAISGGGAHPPYEQYF. As DNA, the CDR3 is TGTGCCATCAGTGGGGGGGGCGCTCATCCCCCCTACGAGCAGTACTTC.

This clone showed up just once. The gene calls are TRBV6-1 and TRBJ1-1; D possibly corresponds to TRBD1 (6 bases). CDR3 length: 17 amino acids. In germline, CDR1 is MNHNS, CDR2 SASEGT. Trimming removed 4 bases from V and 0 bases from J, with 18 bases in between. The CDR3 bases are TGTGCCAGCAGTGGAATAACAACAGGGCCGTTGAACACTGAAGCTTTCTTT. Its translation is CASSGITTGPLNTEAFF.

DNA of the CDR3: TGCAGTCCGGGGGTAGGGGCTGGCTACACCTTC. Translation: CSPGVGAGYTF. The chain combines TRBV20-1 with TRBJ1-2, with a tentative D call TRBD1 (5 bases). CDR1 and CDR2 (germline): DFQATT, SNEGSKA (reference sequence). This CDR3 is built from 11 residues. The V gene lost 8 bases and the J gene lost 7 bases, with 14 bases spanning the gap.

V and J are TRBV5-1 and TRBJ1-2, with D maybe TRBD1 (5 bases). Looked up from germline, CDR1 is SGHRS and CDR2 is YFSETQ. This CDR3 comprises 14 residues. V was clipped by 0 bases and J by 2 bases, with 8 bases between them. The CDR3 loop is CASSLGQKNYGYTF. CDR3 coding DNA: TGCGCCAGCAGCTTGGGACAGAAAAACTATGGCTACACCTTC. Together with reference TRBV5-1 and TRBJ1-2, the CDR3 gives the full variable domain: KAGVTQTPRYLIKTRGQQVTLSCSPISGHRSVSWYQQTPGQGLQFLFEYFSETQRNKGNFPGRFSGRQFSNSRSEMNVSTLELGDSALYLCASSLGQKNYGYTFGSGTRLTVV.

The gene calls are TRBV2 and TRBJ1-6; D might be TRBD1 (6 bases). The CDR3 sequence is 15 residues long. Trimming pared 8 bases from V and 7 bases from J, leaving 18 bases between. The germline V gene has CDR1 SNHLY and CDR2 FYNNEI. The DNA for the CDR3 is TGTGCCAGCGGCTCAAGGGGGGGTGGAAATTCACCCCTCCACTTT. It specifies CASGSRGGGNSPLHF.

V is TRBV9 and J is TRBJ2-3; 7 positions match TRBD2. V was pared by 3 bases and J by 4 bases, with 8 bases of the junction left unmatched. The germline gives CDR1 SGDLS, CDR2 YYNGEE. The CDR3 sequence is 15 residues long. This CDR3 is CASSGWGGIADTQYF. The DNA for the CDR3 is TGTGCCAGCAGCGGCTGGGGGGGGATTGCAGATACGCAGTATTTT.